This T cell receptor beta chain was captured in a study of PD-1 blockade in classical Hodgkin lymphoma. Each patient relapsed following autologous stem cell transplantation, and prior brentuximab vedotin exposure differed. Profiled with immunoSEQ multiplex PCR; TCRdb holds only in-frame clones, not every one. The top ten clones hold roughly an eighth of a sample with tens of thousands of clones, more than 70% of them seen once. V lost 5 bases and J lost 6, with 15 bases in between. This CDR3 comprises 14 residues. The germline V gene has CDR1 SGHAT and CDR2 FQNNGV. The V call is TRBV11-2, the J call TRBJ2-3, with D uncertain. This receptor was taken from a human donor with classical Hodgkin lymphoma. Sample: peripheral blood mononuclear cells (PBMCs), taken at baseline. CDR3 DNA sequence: TGTGCCAGCAGCCCAACGTCGGTGTTTGATACGCAGTATTTT. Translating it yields CASSPTSVFDTQYF.